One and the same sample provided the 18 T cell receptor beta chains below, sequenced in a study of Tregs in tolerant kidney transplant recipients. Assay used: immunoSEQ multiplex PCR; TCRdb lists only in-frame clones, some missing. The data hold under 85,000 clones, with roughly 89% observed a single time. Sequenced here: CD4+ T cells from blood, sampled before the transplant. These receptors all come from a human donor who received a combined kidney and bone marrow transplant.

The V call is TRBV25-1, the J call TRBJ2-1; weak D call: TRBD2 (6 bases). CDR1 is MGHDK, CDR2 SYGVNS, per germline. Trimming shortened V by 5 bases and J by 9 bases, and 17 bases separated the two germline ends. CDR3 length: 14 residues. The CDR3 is CASSRQGFSGEQFF. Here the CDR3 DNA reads TGTGCCAGCAGTAGGCAGGGCTTTAGCGGTGAGCAGTTCTTC.

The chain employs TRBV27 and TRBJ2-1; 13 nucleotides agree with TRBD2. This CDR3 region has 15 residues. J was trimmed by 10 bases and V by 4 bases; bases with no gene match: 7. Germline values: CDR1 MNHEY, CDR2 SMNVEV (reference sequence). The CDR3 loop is CASSSWTSGREEQFF. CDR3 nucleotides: TGTGCCAGCAGTTCCTGGACTAGCGGGAGAGAAGAGCAGTTCTTC.

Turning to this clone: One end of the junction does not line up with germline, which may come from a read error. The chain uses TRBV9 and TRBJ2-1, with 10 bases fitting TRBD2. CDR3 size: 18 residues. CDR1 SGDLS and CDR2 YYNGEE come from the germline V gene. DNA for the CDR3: TGTGCCAGCAGCGTGGGGCTAGCGGGAGCAACCTCCCACAATGAGCAGTTCTTC. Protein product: CASSVGLAGATSHNEQFF.

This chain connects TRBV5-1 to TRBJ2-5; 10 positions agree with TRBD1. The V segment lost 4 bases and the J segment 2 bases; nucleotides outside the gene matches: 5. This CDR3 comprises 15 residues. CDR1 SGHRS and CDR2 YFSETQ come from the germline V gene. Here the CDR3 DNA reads TGCGCCAGCAGCGCGACAGGGGGCTTACAAGAGACCCAGTACTTC. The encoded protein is CASSATGGLQETQYF.

Here the CDR3 DNA reads TGCAGCGTTGAAGGATGGGGGGAGGGCCAATACGAGCAGTACTTC. Protein: CSVEGWGEGQYEQYF. The gene calls are TRBV29-1 and TRBJ2-7; 7 nucleotides line up with TRBD2. The germline V gene encodes CDR1 SQVTM and CDR2 ANQGSEA. The junction had 10 bases not matched to a gene; V was cut back by 1 base and J by 4 bases. CDR3 length: 15 amino acids.

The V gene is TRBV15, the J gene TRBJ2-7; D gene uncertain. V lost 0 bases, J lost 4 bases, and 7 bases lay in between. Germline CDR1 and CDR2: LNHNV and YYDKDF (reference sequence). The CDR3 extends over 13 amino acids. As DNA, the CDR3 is TGTGCCACCAGCAGAGATCTTCTGTACGAGCAGTACTTC. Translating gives CATSRDLLYEQYF.

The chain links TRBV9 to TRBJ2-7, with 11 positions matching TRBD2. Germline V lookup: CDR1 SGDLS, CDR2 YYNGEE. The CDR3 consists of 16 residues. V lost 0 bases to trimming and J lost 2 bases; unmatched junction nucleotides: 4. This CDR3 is CASSVAGLAGTYEQYF. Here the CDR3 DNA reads TGTGCCAGCAGCGTAGCCGGACTAGCGGGCACCTACGAGCAGTACTTC.

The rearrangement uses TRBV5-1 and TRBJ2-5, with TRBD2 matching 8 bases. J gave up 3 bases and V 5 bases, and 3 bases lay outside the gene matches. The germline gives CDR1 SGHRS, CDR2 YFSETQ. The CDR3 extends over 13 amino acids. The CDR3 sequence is CASSRGGEETQYF. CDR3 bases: TGCGCCAGCAGTCGGGGGGGGGAAGAGACCCAGTACTTC. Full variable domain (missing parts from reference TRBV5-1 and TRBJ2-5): KAGVTQTPRYLIKTRGQQVTLSCSPISGHRSVSWYQQTPGQGLQFLFEYFSETQRNKGNFPGRFSGRQFSNSRSEMNVSTLELGDSALYLCASSRGGEETQYFGPGTRLLVL.

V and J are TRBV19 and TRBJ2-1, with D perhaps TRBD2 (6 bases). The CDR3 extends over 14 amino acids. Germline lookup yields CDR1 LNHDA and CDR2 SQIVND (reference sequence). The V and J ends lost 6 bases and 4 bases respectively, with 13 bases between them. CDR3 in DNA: TGTGCCAGTAGGGGCCTAGCGAATTACAATGAGCAGTTCTTC. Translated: CASRGLANYNEQFF.

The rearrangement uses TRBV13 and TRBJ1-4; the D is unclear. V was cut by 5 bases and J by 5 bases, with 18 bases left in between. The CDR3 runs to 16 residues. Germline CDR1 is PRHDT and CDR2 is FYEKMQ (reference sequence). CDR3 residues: CASSDRRQGVNEKLFF. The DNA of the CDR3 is TGTGCCAGCAGCGACCGAAGACAAGGTGTAAATGAAAAACTGTTTTTT.

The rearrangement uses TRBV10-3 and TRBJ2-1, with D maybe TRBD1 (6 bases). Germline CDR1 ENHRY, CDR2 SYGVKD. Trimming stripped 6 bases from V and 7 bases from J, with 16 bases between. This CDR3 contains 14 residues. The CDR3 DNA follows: TGTGCCATCAGCGCGAGGGGGATTTTGAATGAGCAGTTCTTC. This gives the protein CAISARGILNEQFF.

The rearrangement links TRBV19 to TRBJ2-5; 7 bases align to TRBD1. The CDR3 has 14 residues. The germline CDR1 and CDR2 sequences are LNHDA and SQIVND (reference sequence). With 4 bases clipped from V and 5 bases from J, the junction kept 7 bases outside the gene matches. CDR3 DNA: TGTGCCAGTAGTACAGACAGGGCAAGTGAGACCCAGTACTTC. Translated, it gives CASSTDRASETQYF.

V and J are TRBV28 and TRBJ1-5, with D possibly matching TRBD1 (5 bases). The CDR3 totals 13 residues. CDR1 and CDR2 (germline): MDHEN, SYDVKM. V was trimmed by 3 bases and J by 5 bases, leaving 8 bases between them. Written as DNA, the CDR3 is TGTGCCAGCAGTTTGGAGGGGTATCAGCCCCAGCATTTT. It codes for CASSLEGYQPQHF.

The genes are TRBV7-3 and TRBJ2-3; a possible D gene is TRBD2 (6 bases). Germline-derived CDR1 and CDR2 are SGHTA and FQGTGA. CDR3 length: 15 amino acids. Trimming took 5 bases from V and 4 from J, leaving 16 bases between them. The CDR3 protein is CASSGGTAASDTQYF. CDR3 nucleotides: TGTGCCAGCAGCGGGGGGACTGCAGCCTCAGATACGCAGTATTTT.

The CDR3 nucleotides are TGTGCCAGCAGTGCGGAGGGATCGAACACTGAAGCTTTCTTT. This codes for CASSAEGSNTEAFF. The rearrangement links TRBV2 to TRBJ1-1, with no clear D. This CDR3 has 14 residues. V was pared by 4 bases and J by 1 base, with 10 bases between. The germline V gene has CDR1 SNHLY and CDR2 FYNNEI.

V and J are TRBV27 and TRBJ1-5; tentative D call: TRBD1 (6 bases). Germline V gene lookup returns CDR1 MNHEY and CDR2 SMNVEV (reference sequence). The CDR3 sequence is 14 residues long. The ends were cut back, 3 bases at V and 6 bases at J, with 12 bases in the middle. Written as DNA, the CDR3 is TGTGCCAGCAGTTTTTCAGGGGTCCTTCAGCCCCAGCATTTT. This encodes CASSFSGVLQPQHF.

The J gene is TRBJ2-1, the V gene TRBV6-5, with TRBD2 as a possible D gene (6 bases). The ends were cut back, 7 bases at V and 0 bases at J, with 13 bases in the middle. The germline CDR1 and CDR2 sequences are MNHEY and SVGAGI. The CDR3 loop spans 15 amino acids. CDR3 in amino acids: CASNEPSDSYNEQFF. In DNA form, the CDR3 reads TGTGCCAGCAACGAGCCTAGCGACTCCTACAATGAGCAGTTCTTC.

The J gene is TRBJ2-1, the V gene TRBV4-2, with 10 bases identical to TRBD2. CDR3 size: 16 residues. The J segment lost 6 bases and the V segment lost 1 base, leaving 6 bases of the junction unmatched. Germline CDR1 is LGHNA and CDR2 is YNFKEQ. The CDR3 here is CASSQASGSFPNEQFF. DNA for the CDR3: TGTGCCAGCAGCCAAGCTAGCGGGAGTTTTCCCAATGAGCAGTTCTTC.